This T cell receptor (beta chain) was identified during a study of blood T cell repertoires in COVID-19. Study-wide context: Whether acute or convalescent, the COVID-19 samples came from the United States, Italy and Spain. The cDNA or gDNA used as material had been derived from T cells, B-cell-depleted T cells, or PBMCs.

In the authors' workflow: Reference gene primer amplification gave estimated nucleated cell counts. The method was immunoSEQ multiplex PCR; TCRdb's version includes in-frame clones alone and lacks a portion of them. D and trimming were read from the DNA, whereas the V and J calls and clone size are those reported in that table. Counted here are about 220,000 clones, approximately 78% occurring once; the ten biggest clones make up approximately 5.6%. The Seattle patients, enrolled during active infection, were followed longitudinally. The CDR3 runs to 14 residues. Looked up from germline, CDR1 is SGHRS and CDR2 is YFSETQ. Unmatched junction bases numbered 3, after V lost 3 bases and J lost 3 bases.

The receptor was derived from a woman in her seventies with COVID-19, enrolled during active disease. Sequencing was carried out using peripheral blood. This chain uses TRBV5-1 with TRBJ1-3; 7 bases fit TRBD1. DNA for the CDR3: TGCGCCAGCAGCTCGACAGGGTATGGAAACACCATATATTTT. Its protein is CASSSTGYGNTIYF.